This T cell receptor beta chain was sequenced for a study of blood T cell repertoires in COVID-19. Overall study context: Some COVID-19 samples were acute and others convalescent; all came from the United States, Italy and Spain. T cells, B-cell-depleted T cells, or PBMCs provided the cDNA or gDNA that served as material.

As originally analysed: Researchers report that nucleated cell counts were estimated from reference gene primer amplification. Profiled with immunoSEQ multiplex PCR; TCRdb holds only in-frame clones, not every one. The V and J calls and clone size are taken from that table; D and trimming were inferred from the DNA. The sample has 190,000 or so clones, around 87% seen once. This CDR3 contains 14 residues. V was pared by 0 bases and J by 0 bases, with 5 bases between. The V gene's germline CDR1 is MNHEY and CDR2 SVGAGI. Source material: peripheral blood. This chain links TRBV6-5 with TRBJ1-2; the D is unclear. The clonotype was recovered from a young woman who had recovered from COVID-19. This chain's CDR3 is CASSYSRTNYGYTF. In DNA form, the CDR3 reads TGTGCCAGCAGTTACTCGCGGACTAACTATGGCTACACCTTC.